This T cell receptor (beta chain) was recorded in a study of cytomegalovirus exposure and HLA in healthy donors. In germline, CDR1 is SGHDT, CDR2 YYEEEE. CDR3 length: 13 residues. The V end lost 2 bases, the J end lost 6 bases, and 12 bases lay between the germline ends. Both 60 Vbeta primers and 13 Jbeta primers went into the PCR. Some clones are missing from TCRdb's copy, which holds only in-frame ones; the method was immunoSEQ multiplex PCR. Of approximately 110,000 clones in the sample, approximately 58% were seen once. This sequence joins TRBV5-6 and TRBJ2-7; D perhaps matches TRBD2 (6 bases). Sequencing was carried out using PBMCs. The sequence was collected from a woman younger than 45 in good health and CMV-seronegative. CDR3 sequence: CASSFETRGEQYF. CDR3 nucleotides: TGTGCCAGCAGCTTCGAGACTAGGGGCGAGCAGTACTTC.